What follows are 6 T cell receptor beta chains derived from one specimen sequenced in a study of Graves' ophthalmopathy and Graves' hyperthyroidism. RNA transcripts provided the template for amplifying TCR beta CDR3 regions. First-round RT-PCR used HTBI primers; second-round multiplex PCR followed. Each CDR3 protein is one row after TCRdb ran MiXCR on the multiplex PCR reads. Here the sample spans some 380,000 distinct CDR3 sequences, roughly 15% being singletons. Material for sequencing was peripheral blood. The receptor source for this set is a woman aged 18 to 35 with stable Graves' hyperthyroidism.

In this sample, this clonotype turned up many times. The chain couples TRBV7-2 to TRBJ2-7, with D possibly TRBD1 on 5 matching bases. With 5 bases removed from V and 0 bases from J, the gap between germline ends came to 11 bases. There are 14 residues in the CDR3. Germline V gene sequence: CDR1 SGHTA, CDR2 FQGNSA. The CDR3 sequence is CASSPGQSSYEQYF. The CDR3 region has the DNA TGTGCCAGCAGCCCAGGACAATCCTCCTACGAGCAGTACTTC.

This clonotype was recorded a few times. At one end the junction does not follow the germline gene, possibly because of a read error. V usage is TRBV29-1 and J usage is TRBJ2-5; 9 positions agree with TRBD2. Per the germline V gene, CDR1 is SQVTM and CDR2 is ANQGSEA. The CDR3 is 14 amino acids. The CDR3, as DNA: TGCAGCGTTGCCCCGACTAGCGGTGAAGAGACCCGGTACTTC. Translation gives CSVAPTSGEETRYF.

In its sample, this clonotype was seen a few times. The chain combines TRBV29-1 with TRBJ1-1, with D perhaps matching TRBD1 (6 bases). This CDR3 spans 13 amino acids. Germline V gene data show CDR1 as SQVTM and CDR2 as ANQGSEA. V dropped 7 bases and J dropped 4 bases, with 16 bases sitting between them. CDR3 DNA: TGCAGCGCCGGAGGAAGGGGGATCACTGAAGCTTTCTTT. Its protein product is CSAGGRGITEAFF. Based on the CDR3 plus reference TRBV29-1 and TRBJ1-1, the full variable domain is SAVISQKPSRDICQRGTSLTIQCQVDSQVTMMFWYRQQPGQSLTLIATANQGSEATYESGFVIDKFPISRPNLTFSTLTVSNMSPEDSSIYLCSAGGRGITEAFFGQGTRLTVV.

This clonotype was detected ten times or more. V gene TRBV4-2 combines with J gene TRBJ2-5; D tentatively fits TRBD1 or TRBD2 (5 bases each). The CDR3 totals 13 residues. Germline CDR1 reads LGHNA; CDR2 reads YNFKEQ. V shed 4 bases and J shed 4 bases, with 10 bases lying between them. CDR3 in amino acids: CASSRGNGETQYF. The CDR3 nucleotides read TGTGCCAGCAGCCGGGGGAATGGAGAGACCCAGTACTTC.

In its sample, this clonotype was seen many times. The rearrangement links TRBV10-3 to TRBJ2-7, with D possibly matching TRBD1 (5 bases). V shed 4 bases and J shed 2 bases, with 9 bases lying between them. The CDR3 covers 13 residues. Germline values: CDR1 ENHRY, CDR2 SYGVKD. CDR3 sequence reads: CAISVLGAYEQYF. Here the CDR3 DNA reads TGTGCCATCAGTGTTCTAGGGGCCTACGAGCAGTACTTC.

In its sample, this clonotype was seen many times. The rearrangement links TRBV11-2 to TRBJ1-6; 9 bases agree with TRBD1. V lost 1 base and J lost 7; bases outside the gene matches: 5. Germline lookup yields CDR1 SGHAT and CDR2 FQNNGV. This CDR3 has 16 residues. CDR3 DNA sequence: TGTGCCAGCAGCTTAGGGACAGGGGAGTGGAATTCACCCCTCCACTTT. Encoded protein: CASSLGTGEWNSPLHF.